The 24 T cell receptor beta chains given below trace back to one sample, sequenced in a study of cytomegalovirus exposure and HLA in healthy donors. Primers for the PCR totalled 60 Vbeta and 13 Jbeta. Sequencing was performed with immunoSEQ multiplex PCR; in TCRdb, only in-frame clones are kept and a portion is missing. Counted here are about 130,000 clones, 60% to 85% occurring once; the ten biggest clones make up roughly 6.6%. Sequencing was done on a sample of PBMCs. The receptor set was obtained from a man aged 25-40 years in good health and CMV-seronegative.

The chain uses TRBV6-6 and TRBJ2-1; D call uncertain. Germline CDR1 is MNHNY and CDR2 is SVGAGI (reference sequence). The CDR3 has 10 amino acids. With 7 bases removed from V and 6 bases from J, the gap between germline ends came to 4 bases. CDR3 residues: CASKSNEQFF. As DNA, the CDR3 is TGTGCCAGCAAGAGCAATGAGCAGTTCTTC.

The chain joins TRBV10-3 to TRBJ1-6; 7 bases fit TRBD1. This CDR3 is 16 amino acids long. The V gene end was trimmed by 6 bases and the J gene end by 7 bases; junction bases not matched to a gene: 12. Per the germline V gene, CDR1 is ENHRY and CDR2 is SYGVKD. CDR3 nucleotides: TGTGCCATCAGGACCGGGACAGATTTTCGAAATTCACCCCTCCACTTT. This sequence encodes CAIRTGTDFRNSPLHF.

The chain recombines TRBV2 with TRBJ2-3; a possible D gene is TRBD1 (5 bases). In germline, CDR1 is SNHLY, CDR2 FYNNEI. This CDR3 region has 15 residues. V was trimmed by 5 bases and J by 4 bases, leaving 16 bases between them. The CDR3 DNA reads TGTGCCAGCAGTCCTAGACAGATTACCTCAGATACGCAGTATTTT. Translating it yields CASSPRQITSDTQYF. Supplemented by reference TRBV2 and TRBJ2-3, the full variable domain reads EPEVTQTPSHQVTQMGQEVILRCVPISNHLYFYWYRQILGQKVEFLVSFYNNEISEKSEIFDDQFSVERPDGSNFTLKIRSTKLEDSAMYFCASSPRQITSDTQYFGPGTRLTVL.

This clone was seen only once. This chain connects TRBV5-4 to TRBJ1-6; D unresolved. The V end lost 4 bases, the J end lost 7 bases, and 9 bases lay between the germline ends. The CDR3 extends over 13 amino acids. Per germline, CDR1 SGHNT and CDR2 YYREEE (reference sequence). The CDR3 DNA reads TGTGCCAGCAGCATCGACGGGAATTCACCCCTCCACTTT. It translates to CASSIDGNSPLHF.

This rearrangement joins TRBV5-1 to TRBJ2-5; the match to TRBD1 covers 9 bases. The CDR3 length is 17 residues. CDR1 and CDR2 (germline): SGHRS, YFSETQ. Losses at the gene ends were 0 bases for V and 2 bases for J; bases not matched to a gene: 8. DNA of the CDR3: TGCGCCAGCAGCTTGGGGACAGGGGCCCCAAGGCAAGAGACCCAGTACTTC. It specifies CASSLGTGAPRQETQYF.

The J gene is TRBJ1-1, the V gene TRBV6-6; 7 nucleotides align to TRBD1. The CDR3 covers 12 residues. The germline gives CDR1 MNHNY, CDR2 SVGAGI (reference sequence). Trimming cost V 7 bases and J 10 bases; bases outside gene matches: 9. The CDR3 nucleotides are TGTGCCAGCACCGGCAGGGGGTTCGGAGCTTTCTTT. Translated, it gives CASTGRGFGAFF.

The chain uses TRBV27 and TRBJ2-7; 10 bases fit TRBD1. This CDR3 has 14 residues. Germline lookup yields CDR1 MNHEY and CDR2 SMNVEV (reference sequence). Trimming at V came to 5 bases and at J to 3 bases, leaving 4 bases not matched to a gene. CDR3 region: CASSPRTGGYEQYF. The CDR3, as DNA: TGTGCCAGCAGTCCAAGGACAGGGGGCTACGAGCAGTACTTC.

The table lists this clone with a few counts. The CDR3 DNA is TGTGCCAGCAGGGGGCAGGCCCAGGCTTGGGGCTACACCTTC. This sequence encodes CASRGQAQAWGYTF. The J gene is TRBJ1-2, the V gene TRBV28; D perhaps matches TRBD1 (5 bases). Trimming removed 6 bases from V and 8 bases from J, with 19 bases in between. This CDR3 region has 14 residues. Germline V gives CDR1 MDHEN, CDR2 SYDVKM.

The rearrangement uses TRBV19 and TRBJ2-7; 9 bases agree with TRBD1. V was clipped by 3 bases and J by 1 base; unmatched bases: 1. CDR3 length: 14 amino acids. The germline V gene has CDR1 LNHDA and CDR2 SQIVND (reference sequence). CDR3 nucleotides: TGTGCCAGTAGTATGACAGGGGGGTCCTACGAGCAGTACTTC. This codes for CASSMTGGSYEQYF.

J is TRBJ1-1 and V is TRBV11-3; TRBD1 aligns across 11 bases. The CDR3 totals 15 residues. Germline lookup yields CDR1 SGHNT and CDR2 YENEEA. The V gene end was trimmed by 4 bases and the J gene end by 5 bases; junction bases not matched to a gene: 6. The CDR3, as DNA: TGTGCCAGCAGCTCCGGGACAGGGGGTAGGACTGAAGCTTTCTTT. Translation gives CASSSGTGGRTEAFF.

The chain recombines TRBV30 with TRBJ2-6; D might be TRBD1 (5 bases). The CDR3 sequence is 17 residues long. Per the germline V gene, CDR1 is GTSNPN and CDR2 is SVGIG (reference sequence). Trimming took off 2 bases at V and 0 bases at J, with 14 bases between the two ends. The CDR3 protein is CAWSRGRVYSGANVLTF. The CDR3 DNA reads as TGTGCCTGGAGTAGGGGCAGGGTTTACTCTGGGGCCAACGTCCTGACTTTC. Full variable domain (outside the CDR3, taken from reference TRBV30 and TRBJ2-6): SQTIHQWPATLVQPVGSPLSLECTVEGTSNPNLYWYRQAAGRGLQLLFYSVGIGQISSEVPQNLSASRPQDRQFILSSKKLLLSDSGFYLCAWSRGRVYSGANVLTFGAGSRLTVL.

The genes are TRBV5-3 and TRBJ2-1; TRBD2 agrees at 8 bases. TRBV5-3 is an open reading frame, and its role is uncertain. V was clipped by 0 bases and J by 8 bases; unmatched bases: 22. CDR3 length: 20 amino acids. The CDR3 reads CARSLVWGLVSGGVEDEQFF. Here the CDR3 DNA reads TGTGCCAGAAGCTTGGTCTGGGGACTAGTAAGTGGGGGGGTGGAGGATGAGCAGTTCTTC.

The V and J genes are TRBV9 and TRBJ1-5; a possible D gene is TRBD1 (5 bases). Trimming shortened V by 5 bases and J by 4 bases, and 13 bases separated the two germline ends. The V gene's germline CDR1 is SGDLS and CDR2 YYNGEE. The CDR3 totals 14 residues. CDR3 coding DNA: TGTGCCAGCAGTCAAGGACACTTGAATCAGCCCCAGCATTTT. This codes for CASSQGHLNQPQHF.

The chain joins TRBV30 to TRBJ1-4; TRBD1 agrees at 7 bases. There are 13 residues in the CDR3. Trimming at V came to 4 bases and at J to 8 bases, leaving 7 bases not matched to a gene. Germline V CDR1 and CDR2: GTSNPN, SVGIG (reference sequence). The DNA of the CDR3 is TGTGCCTGGAATTGGCAGGGGGAGGAAAAACTGTTTTTT. This codes for CAWNWQGEEKLFF. Full variable domain (missing parts from reference TRBV30 and TRBJ1-4): SQTIHQWPATLVQPVGSPLSLECTVEGTSNPNLYWYRQAAGRGLQLLFYSVGIGQISSEVPQNLSASRPQDRQFILSSKKLLLSDSGFYLCAWNWQGEEKLFFGSGTQLSVL.

This clone occurred a few times. The rearrangement links TRBV5-6 to TRBJ1-6; a possible D gene is TRBD1 (5 bases). Germline V CDR1 and CDR2: SGHDT, YYEEEE. This CDR3 has 15 amino acids. Trimming removed 6 bases from V and 8 bases from J, with 18 bases in between. The CDR3 region has the DNA TGTGCCAGCACCACATCAGCGGGCAGGGATTCACCCCTCCACTTT. It specifies CASTTSAGRDSPLHF.

This clone showed up just a few times. The chain links TRBV5-6 to TRBJ2-1, with TRBD1 matching 10 bases. Trimming took 7 bases from V and 4 from J; bases not matched to a gene: 8. This CDR3 comprises 15 residues. Germline CDR1 and CDR2: SGHDT and YYEEEE. The CDR3, as DNA: TGTGCCAGCGGAATCGGGACAGGGGTTTACAATGAGCAGTTCTTC. This gives the protein CASGIGTGVYNEQFF.

The V gene is TRBV6-1, the J gene TRBJ1-6; 7 nucleotides align to TRBD1. The V gene end was trimmed by 11 bases and the J gene end by 7 bases; junction bases not matched to a gene: 8. Germline CDR1 and CDR2: MNHNS and SASEGT. This CDR3 is 13 amino acids long. As DNA, the CDR3 is TGTGCCGCGGGGACAGAACCAAATTCACCCCTCCACTTT. Residues: CAAGTEPNSPLHF.

The chain links TRBV7-6 to TRBJ1-2; 7 nucleotides match TRBD1. Trimming at V came to 2 bases and at J to 0 bases, leaving 9 bases not matched to a gene. This CDR3 has 17 residues. Germline values: CDR1 SGHVS, CDR2 FNYEAQ. CDR3 in DNA: TGTGCCAGCAGCTTATGGAGAGGGGGCTCCTCTAACTATGGCTACACCTTC. Protein sequence: CASSLWRGGSSNYGYTF.

As for this clone: The junction does not match germline at one end; this may be a read error. This rearrangement joins TRBV27 to TRBJ2-6, with TRBD1 as a possible D gene (5 bases). The germline V gene has CDR1 MNHEY and CDR2 SMNVEV (reference sequence). This CDR3 has 15 amino acids. CDR3 DNA sequence: TGTGCCAGCAGTTTTTCCGTACCTGGGGCCAACGGCCTGACTTTC. The encoded protein is CASSFSVPGANGLTF.

This chain uses TRBV2 with TRBJ2-7; 8 nucleotides line up with TRBD2. The CDR3 has 14 amino acids. J gave up 3 bases and V 3 bases, and 4 bases lay outside the gene matches. The V gene's germline CDR1 is SNHLY and CDR2 FYNNEI. DNA for the CDR3: TGTGCCAGCAGTGATAGTAGCGGGGTCTACGAGCAGTACTTC. It specifies CASSDSSGVYEQYF.

The rearrangement uses TRBV2 and TRBJ1-2; 7 bases fit TRBD1. Germline CDR1 reads SNHLY; CDR2 reads FYNNEI. J gave up 0 bases and V 4 bases, and 5 bases lay outside the gene matches. The CDR3 covers 15 residues. The CDR3 DNA sequence: TGTGCCAGCAGTGCTGATGGGACAGCTAACTATGGCTACACCTTC. This translates into CASSADGTANYGYTF.

V and J are TRBV28 and TRBJ1-2; possibly TRBD1 for D (6 bases). V lost 9 bases, J lost 6 bases, and 17 bases lay in between. Germline CDR1 is MDHEN and CDR2 is SYDVKM. CDR3 length: 13 residues. The DNA for the CDR3 is TGTGCCAGTACAGGGAGTCTGGAAGATGGCTACACCTTC. Amino acids: CASTGSLEDGYTF.

The chain combines TRBV5-1 with TRBJ2-7, with D possibly being TRBD1 (6 bases). V gave up 2 bases and J gave up 7 bases, with 22 bases separating them. Germline V gene data show CDR1 as SGHRS and CDR2 as YFSETQ. The CDR3 consists of 16 residues. The CDR3 here is CASSFFRGLASGEQYF. As DNA, the CDR3 is TGCGCCAGCAGCTTTTTCAGGGGCCTTGCCTCGGGGGAGCAGTACTTC.

The CDR3 nucleotides read TGTGCCATCAGTGAGGGAGGGGCCATGAACTATGGCTACACCTTC. Translation: CAISEGGAMNYGYTF. This chain uses TRBV10-3 with TRBJ1-2, with D maybe TRBD1 (5 bases). Trimming left V 2 bases short and J 2 bases short, with 12 bases between. The CDR3 totals 15 residues. Germline lookup yields CDR1 ENHRY and CDR2 SYGVKD.